Listed here is a single T cell receptor beta chain. Method: immunoSEQ multiplex PCR; TCRdb's copy keeps in-frame clones and lacks some. Found here are 65,000 to 90,000 clones, approximately 92% of them singletons; the top ten hold about 2.3%. This sample stems from a study of T cell changes during pregnancy in multiple sclerosis. Sequenced here: peripheral blood, sampled before pregnancy. The origin of this receptor is a female donor with multiple sclerosis, enrolled in a pregnancy study.

CDR3 sequence (DNA): TGTGCCAGCAGTGACGCCCTACAGGGGTTCGAGCAGTACTTC. Its protein product is CASSDALQGFEQYF. The chain links TRBV6-5 to TRBJ2-7; 7 bases agree with TRBD1. Per the germline V gene, CDR1 is MNHEY and CDR2 is SVGAGI. This CDR3 is 14 amino acids long. After removal of 5 bases from V and 6 bases from J, the junction contained 10 bases not matched to a gene.